This T cell receptor beta chain was found in a study of T cell responses to AZD1222 COVID-19 vaccine. Study-wide results and caveats: Repertoires were obtained solely post-peak T cell response. Unmutated variant regions are reportedly the target of nearly half of TCRs that are spike-specific. Spike as a whole was targeted by vaccine-associated CD4 TCRs, dominant at 160-218 and 743-854. Most donors were white British and more were female, and clonal diversity was possibly underestimated.

Notes on this clone: Its antigen is undetermined.

The assay was immunoSEQ multiplex PCR, and TCRdb's table has in-frame clones only and misses some. The sample contains fewer than 150,000 clones, 88% of which appear only once. This TCR was recovered from an adult in good health. Sequencing used peripheral blood, obtained on day 0 of AZD1222 vaccination.

CDR3 residues: CSVTGTRGTEAFF. DNA of the CDR3: TGCAGCGTAACCGGGACCAGGGGAACTGAAGCTTTCTTT. The chain couples TRBV29-1 to TRBJ1-1; D is perhaps TRBD1 (6 bases). Germline V gene data show CDR1 as SQVTM and CDR2 as ANQGSEA. The CDR3 covers 13 residues. Trimming shortened V by 6 bases and J by 5 bases, and 16 bases separated the two germline ends.